The 23 T cell receptor beta chains in this list originate from one sample, sequenced in a study of blood T cell repertoires in COVID-19. TCRdb keeps only in-frame clones here, not all; method: immunoSEQ multiplex PCR. The table records approximately 280,000 clones, around 88% of them present only once. Source material: peripheral blood. The receptors originated from a woman aged 25-40 years who had recovered from COVID-19.

V usage is TRBV5-4 and J usage is TRBJ1-2, with D possibly matching TRBD1 (6 bases). V gave up 5 bases and J gave up 4 bases, with 12 bases separating them. Germline V CDR1 and CDR2: SGHNT, YYREEE (reference sequence). The CDR3 runs 13 residues. CDR3 in DNA: TGTGCCAGCAGTCCGGGACAAGGCTATGGCTACACCTTC. Amino acid sequence: CASSPGQGYGYTF.

The rearrangement uses TRBV20-1 and TRBJ1-5; D is uncertain. The CDR3 runs 17 residues. Germline CDR1 DFQATT, CDR2 SNEGSKA (reference sequence). Trimming pared 3 bases from V and 6 bases from J, leaving 24 bases between. CDR3 in amino acids: CSASQIGKGGVFQPQHF. The CDR3 region has the DNA TGCAGTGCTAGTCAGATTGGTAAGGGAGGTGTTTTTCAGCCCCAGCATTTT.

The V gene is TRBV12-3 or TRBV12-4, the J gene TRBJ2-4, with D perhaps matching TRBD2 (5 bases). The CDR3 contains 13 residues. Trimming removed 3 bases at V and 7 bases at J, with 10 bases between. The CDR3, as DNA: TGTGCCAGCAGTTTTGAGGGTAGGAACATTCAGTACTTC. Encoded protein: CASSFEGRNIQYF.

The V gene is TRBV28, the J gene TRBJ2-5; D is ambiguous. Germline CDR1 MDHEN, CDR2 SYDVKM. V was cut by 3 bases and J by 2 bases, with 7 bases left in between. There are 13 residues in the CDR3. The DNA for the CDR3 is TGTGCCAGCAGTTTTATAGCTCAAGAGACCCAGTACTTC. This sequence encodes CASSFIAQETQYF.

The V gene is TRBV15, the J gene TRBJ2-7, with D maybe TRBD1 (7 bases). The CDR3 spans 14 residues. Germline V gives CDR1 LNHNV, CDR2 YYDKDF (reference sequence). V was clipped by 5 bases and J by 3 bases, with 14 bases between them. The CDR3: CATSLEQGGYEQYF. In nucleotides, the CDR3 is TGTGCCACCAGCTTAGAGCAGGGGGGCTACGAGCAGTACTTC.

This clone was seen just once. The genes are TRBV4-3 and TRBJ1-1; 10 nucleotides match TRBD1. V shed 3 bases and J 4 bases; nucleotides not matched to a gene: 5. Germline V gene data show CDR1 as LGHNA and CDR2 as YSLEER. The CDR3 covers 15 residues. CDR3 DNA: TGCGCCAGCAGCCATAACCGACAGGGGGCCACTGAAGCTTTCTTT. As protein: CASSHNRQGATEAFF.

The chain combines TRBV24-1 with TRBJ1-2; D gene unclear. The germline CDR1 and CDR2 sequences are KGHDR and SFDVKD. The CDR3 consists of 13 residues. Trimming cost V 4 bases and J 10 bases, with 15 bases left between them. The DNA of the CDR3 is TGTGCCACCAGTGAACAATCACGGGATCTCTACACCTTC. Amino acid sequence: CATSEQSRDLYTF.

The gene calls are TRBV18 and TRBJ2-1; TRBD2 matches 11 bases. The V gene's germline CDR1 is KGHSH and CDR2 LQKENI. The CDR3 contains 15 residues. Trimming took 3 bases from V and 10 from J; bases not matched to a gene: 8. The CDR3 DNA reads as TGTGCCAGCTCACCCGGGACTAGCGGTTACAGGGAGCAGTTCTTC. Amino acids: CASSPGTSGYREQFF.

This sequence joins TRBV5-6 and TRBJ1-1, with a weak D call TRBD1 (6 bases). The CDR3 sequence is 15 residues long. Germline V lookup: CDR1 SGHDT, CDR2 YYEEEE. V was trimmed by 3 bases and J by 7 bases, leaving 19 bases between them. The DNA of the CDR3 is TGTGCCAGCAGCTCAGGACCCCCAGGGGCTAATGAAGCTTTCTTT. It codes for CASSSGPPGANEAFF. Filled out from reference TRBV5-6 and TRBJ1-1, the complete variable domain reads DAGVTQSPTHLIKTRGQQVTLRCSPKSGHDTVSWYQQALGQGPQFIFQYYEEEERQRGNFPDRFSGHQFPNYSSELNVNALLLGDSALYLCASSSGPPGANEAFFGQGTRLTVV.

The chain uses TRBV2 and TRBJ1-5; no definite D call. V was pared by 2 bases and J by 4 bases, with 6 bases between. CDR3 length: 13 residues. Germline CDR1 SNHLY, CDR2 FYNNEI. CDR3 DNA sequence: TGTGCCAGCAGTGAACAGATTAATCAGCCCCAGCATTTT. It specifies CASSEQINQPQHF.

The chain employs TRBV7-9 and TRBJ1-1; the D is unclear. Germline values: CDR1 SEHNR, CDR2 FQNEAQ (reference sequence). The germline V and J ends were trimmed by 3 bases and 4 bases, with 15 bases remaining between them. The CDR3 has 15 amino acids. The CDR3 DNA reads TGTGCCAGCAGCTTTGCTCGGGGAGGTGGCACTGAAGCTTTCTTT. This translates into CASSFARGGGTEAFF.

The chain has TRBV10-3 and TRBJ2-1, with a weak D call TRBD2 (6 bases). The CDR3 runs 14 residues. Trimming stripped 6 bases from V and 6 bases from J, with 15 bases between. Germline loops: CDR1 ENHRY, CDR2 SYGVKD. CDR3 protein: CAIRFGSGLNEQFF. Here the CDR3 DNA reads TGTGCCATCAGGTTCGGGAGTGGCCTCAATGAGCAGTTCTTC.

The J gene is TRBJ2-7, the V gene TRBV18, with 8 nucleotides matching TRBD2. The CDR3 covers 14 residues. Germline loops: CDR1 KGHSH, CDR2 LQKENI. V was clipped by 3 bases and J by 2 bases; unmatched bases: 3. The CDR3 DNA sequence: TGTGCCAGCTCACCTAGCGGGACAACCTACGAGCAGTACTTC. This encodes CASSPSGTTYEQYF.

This rearrangement joins TRBV5-4 to TRBJ2-4, with no clear D. Germline assignment: CDR1 SGHNT and CDR2 YYREEE (reference sequence). V was pared by 1 base and J by 3 bases, with 8 bases between. CDR3 length: 14 amino acids. The DNA of the CDR3 is TGTGCCAGCAGCTTGTACGGAGACAAAAACATTCAGTACTTC. Residues: CASSLYGDKNIQYF.

This clone came up once. The rearrangement uses TRBV18 and TRBJ2-7, with D possibly being TRBD1 (6 bases). V lost 1 base and J lost 5, with 18 bases in between. In germline, CDR1 is KGHSH, CDR2 LQKENI. This CDR3 has 16 residues. The CDR3 DNA is TGTGCCAGCTCACCACTCGGGGCAGGGGTGAGGGACGAGCAGTACTTC. Its translation: CASSPLGAGVRDEQYF.

This clone occurred once. The chain employs TRBV10-3 and TRBJ2-3; TRBD2 aligns across 8 bases. Germline V gene lookup returns CDR1 ENHRY and CDR2 SYGVKD. The ends lost 8 bases at V and 0 bases at J; junction bases unmatched: 7. The CDR3 covers 15 residues. In DNA, the CDR3 is TGTGCCATCCGTAGCGGGGTTAGTAGCACAGATACGCAGTATTTT. This encodes CAIRSGVSSTDTQYF.

CDR3 loop: CASSLESASEAFF. The CDR3 coding sequence is TGTGCCAGCAGCTTAGAGTCAGCGTCTGAAGCTTTCTTT. The chain has TRBV7-9 and TRBJ1-1; D is undetermined. The CDR3 has 13 residues. Germline CDR1 and CDR2: SEHNR and FQNEAQ (reference sequence). Trimming took 1 base from V and 6 from J, leaving 9 bases between them.

The V gene is TRBV27, the J gene TRBJ2-3; D gene unclear. Germline CDR1 MNHEY, CDR2 SMNVEV (reference sequence). The CDR3 covers 13 residues. V was trimmed by 3 bases and J by 0 bases, leaving 4 bases between them. Here the CDR3 reads CASSFPSTDTQYF. The CDR3 nucleotides read TGTGCCAGCAGTTTTCCTAGCACAGATACGCAGTATTTT.

V gene TRBV24-1 combines with J gene TRBJ2-1; 8 bases agree with TRBD1. With 1 base clipped from V and 2 bases from J, the junction kept 6 bases outside the gene matches. Germline loops: CDR1 KGHDR, CDR2 SFDVKD. There are 17 residues in the CDR3. Here the CDR3 reads CATSDFRTGYAYNEQFF. CDR3 coding DNA: TGTGCCACCAGTGATTTTAGGACAGGGTATGCCTACAATGAGCAGTTCTTC.

This clone was seen once. The rearrangement links TRBV4-1 to TRBJ2-7; D remains unclear. Between the trimmed V and J ends, which lost 2 bases and 3 bases, there was a span of 8 bases. The CDR3 extends over 13 amino acids. Germline loops: CDR1 MGHRA, CDR2 YSYEKL. The CDR3 is CASSQQQYYEQYF. The CDR3 region has the DNA TGCGCCAGCAGCCAACAACAGTACTACGAGCAGTACTTC.

The chain has TRBV5-1 and TRBJ2-7; D unresolved. Germline CDR1 reads SGHRS; CDR2 reads YFSETQ. This CDR3 comprises 13 residues. V gave up 4 bases and J gave up 1 base, with 9 bases separating them. CDR3 sequence: CASSNAESYEQYF. CDR3 sequence (DNA): TGCGCCAGCAGCAATGCGGAATCCTACGAGCAGTACTTC.

The gene calls are TRBV5-1 and TRBJ2-5, with D perhaps TRBD1 (6 bases). V was trimmed by 4 bases and J by 5 bases, leaving 15 bases between them. Looked up from germline, CDR1 is SGHRS and CDR2 is YFSETQ. This CDR3 contains 14 residues. The CDR3 sequence: CASSRTQGQETQYF. Here the CDR3 DNA reads TGCGCCAGCAGCCGGACCCAGGGGCAGGAGACCCAGTACTTC.

V gene TRBV6-6 combines with J gene TRBJ1-3, with D unresolved. Germline-derived CDR1 and CDR2 are MNHNY and SVGAGI (reference sequence). This CDR3 is 16 amino acids long. V gave up 2 bases and J gave up 0 bases, with 11 bases separating them. DNA for the CDR3: TGTGCCAGCAGTTACCGCCCGCGATCCTCTGGAAACACCATATATTTT. Protein: CASSYRPRSSGNTIYF.